Following are 8 T cell receptor beta chains from one sample sequenced in a study of PD-1 blockade in classical Hodgkin lymphoma. Every patient relapsed after autologous stem cell transplantation, and brentuximab vedotin exposure varied. Clones were read by immunoSEQ multiplex PCR, and TCRdb kept only the in-frame ones, dropping some. The sample lists just over 50,000 clones, around two thirds seen once, with around 15% in the top ten. Here the sequenced sample was peripheral blood mononuclear cells (PBMCs), taken before the second cycle of nivolumab. The receptors here all came from a human donor with classical Hodgkin lymphoma.

Turning to this clone: Other DNA sequences in the same sample also yield this CDR3. The J gene is TRBJ2-7, the V gene TRBV10-1; D is unclear. The germline V and J ends were trimmed by 3 bases and 1 base, with 7 bases remaining between them. This CDR3 has 13 amino acids. Germline-derived CDR1 and CDR2 are WNHNN and SYGVQD (reference sequence). The CDR3 spells CASSERQSYEQYF. The CDR3 DNA reads as TGCGCCAGCAGTGAACGGCAATCCTACGAGCAGTACTTC.

This clone has only a few counts. The CDR3 spells CASSFRQGSYGYTF. DNA for the CDR3: TGTGCCAGCAGTTTTCGACAGGGTAGCTATGGCTACACCTTC. This chain joins TRBV27 and TRBJ1-2; TRBD1 aligns across 7 bases. Germline trimming cut 3 bases from V and 4 bases from J; bases unmatched to any gene: 5. This CDR3 is 14 amino acids long. CDR1 and CDR2 from the germline V gene are MNHEY and SMNVEV (reference sequence).

This clone is deemed medium-sized. This chain links TRBV30 with TRBJ2-1; D call uncertain. V shed 7 bases and J shed 8 bases, with 15 bases lying between them. Germline-derived CDR1 and CDR2 are GTSNPN and SVGIG (reference sequence). CDR3 size: 12 residues. In DNA form, the CDR3 reads TGTGCCTACTCCCGGATGCTGGATGAGCAGTTCTTC. Translation: CAYSRMLDEQFF.

This clone has a handful of counts. One junction end disagrees with the germline gene, perhaps due to a read error. This chain uses TRBV7-7 with TRBJ2-5; a possible D gene is TRBD2 (6 bases). The CDR3 extends over 15 amino acids. Germline V gene data show CDR1 as SSHAT and CDR2 as FNYEAQ (reference sequence). CDR3 loop: CASSLGSGVTETQYF. In DNA, the CDR3 is TGTGCTAGCAGCTTAGGGTCGGGAGTAACGGAGACCCAGTACTTC.

The chain has TRBV11-2 and TRBJ1-1, with D unresolved. The CDR3 sequence is 15 residues long. Germline values: CDR1 SGHAT, CDR2 FQNNGV. The germline V and J ends were trimmed by 0 bases and 5 bases, with 13 bases remaining between them. The CDR3 spells CASSLEIWDRTEAFF. CDR3 DNA: TGTGCCAGCAGCTTAGAGATCTGGGATAGAACTGAAGCTTTCTTT. The variable domain in full, with the rest retrieved from reference TRBV11-2 and TRBJ1-1, is EAGVAQSPRYKIIEKRQSVAFWCNPISGHATLYWYQQILGQGPKLLIQFQNNGVVDDSQLPKDRFSAERLKGVDSTLKIQPAKLEDSAVYLCASSLEIWDRTEAFFGQGTRLTVV.

The V and J genes are TRBV2 and TRBJ1-1, with 9 positions matching TRBD1. The length of the CDR3 is 13 residues. Germline V CDR1 and CDR2: SNHLY, FYNNEI. V lost 10 bases and J lost 4; bases outside the gene matches: 7. The CDR3 DNA follows: TGTGCCACTCTGACAGGGGGTTTCACTGAAGCTTTCTTT. Translating gives CATLTGGFTEAFF.

The CDR3 DNA reads TGTGCCAGCAGCTCCGGGACAGCATTCTACGAGCAGTACTTC. Its protein is CASSSGTAFYEQYF. The chain carries TRBV7-2 and TRBJ2-7; 7 bases are a match to TRBD1. CDR3 length equals 14 residues. J was trimmed by 3 bases and V by 4 bases; bases with no gene match: 6. The V gene's germline CDR1 is SGHTA and CDR2 FQGNSA.

V is TRBV7-9 and J is TRBJ1-2, with D perhaps TRBD1 (6 bases). Germline V gene sequence: CDR1 SEHNR, CDR2 FQNEAQ (reference sequence). The germline V and J ends were trimmed by 0 bases and 8 bases, with 10 bases remaining between them. The CDR3 loop spans 13 amino acids. For the CDR3, the DNA is TGTGCCAGCAGCTTAGCCACAGGGAGCGGCTACACCTTC. Protein product: CASSLATGSGYTF.